The T cell receptor (beta chain) under discussion was sequenced for a study of T cell clonotyping in hematopoietic cell transplantation. In the study overall: Recipients' pretransplant samples followed cytoreduction.

A word on this clone: Its cognate antigen is unknown.

Profiled with immunoSEQ multiplex PCR; TCRdb holds only in-frame clones, not every one. The table has 75,000 to 95,000 clones, 90% to 97% seen once; the top ten hold 1.5% to 2%. Study-wide results and limits: Broader posttransplant TCR repertoire diversity was predicted by graft donor and pretransplant recipient Inverse Simpson Index values.

This sample's time point: recipient sample about 28 days before transplant, after cytoreduction. Germline CDR1 reads MDHEN; CDR2 reads SYDVKM. The CDR3 runs 15 residues. The V end lost 0 bases, the J end lost 4 bases, and 13 bases lay between the germline ends. The specimen was peripheral blood mononuclear cells, collected before stem cell transplant. This chain connects TRBV28 to TRBJ2-7; weak D call: TRBD2 (5 bases). The receptor comes from a woman aged 50 to 60 with acute myeloid leukemia. Some clones in this sample may be carry-over from other donors' samples. Here the CDR3 reads CASSLWQVGLYEQYF. CDR3 coding DNA: TGTGCCAGCAGTTTATGGCAGGTCGGACTGTACGAGCAGTACTTC.